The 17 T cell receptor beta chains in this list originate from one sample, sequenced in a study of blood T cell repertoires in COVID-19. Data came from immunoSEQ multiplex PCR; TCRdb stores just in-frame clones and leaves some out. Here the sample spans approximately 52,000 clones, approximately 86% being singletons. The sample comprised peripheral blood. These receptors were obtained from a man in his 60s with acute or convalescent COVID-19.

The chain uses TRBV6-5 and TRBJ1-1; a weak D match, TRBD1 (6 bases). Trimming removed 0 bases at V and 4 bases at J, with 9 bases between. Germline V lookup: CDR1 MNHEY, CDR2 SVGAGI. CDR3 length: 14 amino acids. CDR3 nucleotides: TGTGCCAGCAGTTACTCGGGGGGGCCCACTGAAGCTTTCTTT. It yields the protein CASSYSGGPTEAFF.

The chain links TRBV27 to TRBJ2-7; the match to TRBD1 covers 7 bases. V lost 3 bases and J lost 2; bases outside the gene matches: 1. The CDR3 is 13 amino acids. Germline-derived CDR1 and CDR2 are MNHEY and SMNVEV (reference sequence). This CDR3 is CASSLTGPYEQYF. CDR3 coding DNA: TGTGCCAGCAGTTTGACAGGGCCCTACGAGCAGTACTTC.

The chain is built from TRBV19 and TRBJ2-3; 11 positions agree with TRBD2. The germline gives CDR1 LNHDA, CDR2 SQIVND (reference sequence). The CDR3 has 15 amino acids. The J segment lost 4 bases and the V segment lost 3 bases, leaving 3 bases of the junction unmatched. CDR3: CASSIIAGGPDTQYF. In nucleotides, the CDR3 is TGTGCCAGTAGTATCATAGCGGGAGGGCCAGATACGCAGTATTTT.

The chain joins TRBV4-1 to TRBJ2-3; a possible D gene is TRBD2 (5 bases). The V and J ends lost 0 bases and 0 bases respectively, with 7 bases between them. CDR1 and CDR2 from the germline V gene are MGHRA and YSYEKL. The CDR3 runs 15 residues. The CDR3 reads CASSQDGGSTDTQYF. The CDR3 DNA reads TGCGCCAGCAGCCAAGATGGCGGGAGCACAGATACGCAGTATTTT.

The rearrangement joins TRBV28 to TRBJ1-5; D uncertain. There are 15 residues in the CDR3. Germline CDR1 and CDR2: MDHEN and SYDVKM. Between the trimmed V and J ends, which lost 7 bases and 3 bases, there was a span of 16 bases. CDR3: CASTSESVANQPQHF. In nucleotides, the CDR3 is TGTGCCAGCACCTCTGAGAGTGTCGCCAATCAGCCCCAGCATTTT.

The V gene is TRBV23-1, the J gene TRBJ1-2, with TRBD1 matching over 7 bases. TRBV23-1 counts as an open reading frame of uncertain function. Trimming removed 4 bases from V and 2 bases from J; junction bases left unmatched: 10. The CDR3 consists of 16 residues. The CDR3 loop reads CASSRRKGTDNYGYTF. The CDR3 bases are TGCGCCAGCAGTCGTAGGAAGGGGACAGACAACTATGGCTACACCTTC.

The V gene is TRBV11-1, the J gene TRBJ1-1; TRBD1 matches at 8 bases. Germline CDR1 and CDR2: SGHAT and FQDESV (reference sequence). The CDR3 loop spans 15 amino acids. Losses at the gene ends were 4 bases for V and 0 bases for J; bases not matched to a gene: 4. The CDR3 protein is CASSSQGGMNTEAFF. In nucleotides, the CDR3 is TGTGCCAGCAGCTCACAGGGGGGGATGAACACTGAAGCTTTCTTT.

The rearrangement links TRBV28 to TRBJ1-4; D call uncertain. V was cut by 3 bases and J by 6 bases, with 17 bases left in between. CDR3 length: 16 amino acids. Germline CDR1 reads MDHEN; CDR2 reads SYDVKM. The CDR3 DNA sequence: TGTGCCAGCAGTTTCCCCGGTATTCAGAGGTATGAAAAACTGTTTTTT. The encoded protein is CASSFPGIQRYEKLFF.

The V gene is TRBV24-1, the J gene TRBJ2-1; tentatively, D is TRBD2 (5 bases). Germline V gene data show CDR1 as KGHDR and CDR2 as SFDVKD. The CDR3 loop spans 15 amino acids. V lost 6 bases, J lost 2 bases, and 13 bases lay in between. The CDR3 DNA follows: TGTGCCACCAGTAGCGGAGGTGGACCCTACAATGAGCAGTTCTTC. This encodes CATSSGGGPYNEQFF.

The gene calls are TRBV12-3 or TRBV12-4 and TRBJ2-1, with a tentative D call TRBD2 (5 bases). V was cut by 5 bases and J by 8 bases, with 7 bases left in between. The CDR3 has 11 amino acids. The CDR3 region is CASSPGDEQFF. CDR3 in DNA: TGTGCCAGCAGTCCCGGGGATGAGCAGTTCTTC.

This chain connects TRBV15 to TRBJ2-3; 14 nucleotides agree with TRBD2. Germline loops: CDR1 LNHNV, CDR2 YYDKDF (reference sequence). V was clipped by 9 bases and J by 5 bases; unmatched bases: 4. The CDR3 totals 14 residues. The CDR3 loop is CATTSGGAVDTQYF. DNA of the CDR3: TGTGCCACGACTAGCGGGGGGGCCGTAGATACGCAGTATTTT.

CDR3 nucleotide sequence: TGTGCCAGCAGTCCCACGCACAGGGGGGGGGATACGCAGTATTTT. Protein sequence: CASSPTHRGGDTQYF. The rearrangement joins TRBV27 to TRBJ2-3; possible D gene TRBD1, 8 bases. The CDR3 length is 15 residues. Trimming stripped 5 bases from V and 6 bases from J, with 18 bases between. Germline assignment: CDR1 MNHEY and CDR2 SMNVEV (reference sequence).

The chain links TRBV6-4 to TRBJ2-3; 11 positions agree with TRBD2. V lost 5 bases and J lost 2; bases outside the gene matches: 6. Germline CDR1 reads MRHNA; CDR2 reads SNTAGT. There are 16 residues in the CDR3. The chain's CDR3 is CASSQLAGEVTDTQYF. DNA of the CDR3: TGTGCCAGCAGTCAACTAGCGGGGGAGGTCACAGATACGCAGTATTTT.

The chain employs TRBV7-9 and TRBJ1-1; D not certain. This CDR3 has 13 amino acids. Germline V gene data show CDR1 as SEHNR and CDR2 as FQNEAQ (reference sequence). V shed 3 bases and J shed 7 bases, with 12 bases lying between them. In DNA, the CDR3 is TGTGCCAGCAGCTTGAGGTCAGTGGGTGAAGCTTTCTTT. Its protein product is CASSLRSVGEAFF.

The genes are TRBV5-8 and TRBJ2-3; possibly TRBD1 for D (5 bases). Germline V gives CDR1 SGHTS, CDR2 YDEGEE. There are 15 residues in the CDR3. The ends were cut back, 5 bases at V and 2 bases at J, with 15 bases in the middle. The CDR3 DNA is TGTGCCAGCAGTCCCGACAGAACCCTCACAGATACGCAGTATTTT. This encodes CASSPDRTLTDTQYF.

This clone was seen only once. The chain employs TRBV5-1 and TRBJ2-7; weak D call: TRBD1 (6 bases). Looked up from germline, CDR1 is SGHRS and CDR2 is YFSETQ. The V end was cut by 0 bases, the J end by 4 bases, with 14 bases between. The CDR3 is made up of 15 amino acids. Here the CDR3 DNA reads TGCGCCAGCAGCTTGGCCGTCGAAGGGGGATACGAGCAGTACTTC. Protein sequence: CASSLAVEGGYEQYF.

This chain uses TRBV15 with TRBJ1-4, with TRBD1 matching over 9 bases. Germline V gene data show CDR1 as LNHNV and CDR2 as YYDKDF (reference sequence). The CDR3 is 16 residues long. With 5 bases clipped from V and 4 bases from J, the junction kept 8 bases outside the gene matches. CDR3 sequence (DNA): TGTGCCACCAGCGCTCAACAGGGGGCGGGTAATGAAAAACTGTTTTTT. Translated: CATSAQQGAGNEKLFF.